This TCR beta chain was identified during a study of post-analysis software for immune sequencing data. Study context: Included among the disease courses, which were recorded for the cohort, were relapsing-remitting, secondary progressive and progressive-relapsing multiple sclerosis.

Unique molecular identifiers were carried by the TCR beta cDNA libraries. There were roughly 1 to 11 million T cells, and 480,000 or so cDNA molecules came from them. Each CDR3 protein gets one entry after TCRdb re-called the PCR reads with MiXCR. Among about 460,000 distinct CDR3 sequences listed, around 40% were seen once. Study-wide results and limits: A significant reduction in normalized Chao1 diversity was observed in multiple sclerosis patients versus controls. There were five or six TRBV segments more frequent in patients than controls, and TRBV5-6, TRBV5-1 and TRBV20-1 were among them. Batch-matched samples strongly co-clustered by F measure.

A note on this clonotype: No antigen is known for it.

The V gene lost 5 bases and the J gene lost 4 bases, with 14 bases spanning the gap. Germline V lookup: CDR1 SGHTA, CDR2 FQGNSA. The CDR3 extends over 14 amino acids. The clonotype comes from a girl aged 5-17 years with multiple sclerosis. The specimen was blood. The gene calls are TRBV7-2 and TRBJ2-5; tentatively, D is TRBD2 (5 bases). CDR3 DNA sequence: TGTGCCAGCAGCCTAAGGCGGAGGACAGAGACCCAGTACTTC. Translation gives CASSLRRRTETQYF.